This T cell receptor (beta chain) was observed in a study of identical twins. This clonotype was found a few times. The target antigen is unknown. The CDR3 spans 14 residues. Trimming cost V 7 bases and J 6 bases; bases outside gene matches: 10. Germline V gene data show CDR1 as SGHRS and CDR2 as YFSETQ. TCRdb reanalysed the 5' RACE reads using MiXCR and keeps one entry per CDR3 protein. This table has 1.5 million to 2 million distinct CDR3 sequences, 32% appearing once. Study findings and constraints: Insertions were reduced in abundant cord blood beta clonotypes but not in memory repertoires. Compared with models, monozygotic twins showed more out-of-frame TCR alpha sharing.

The source of this sequence is a newborn girl in good health. The source material was cord blood. V gene TRBV5-1 combines with J gene TRBJ2-1, with 7 bases lining up with TRBD2. CDR3 sequence: CASRPGVAGNEQFF. The CDR3 DNA follows: TGCGCCAGCCGTCCTGGAGTAGCGGGCAATGAGCAGTTCTTC.